This entry features one TCR beta chain sequence. Other DNA sequences in the sample encode the same CDR3. The ends lost 4 bases at V and 4 bases at J; junction bases unmatched: 10. The V gene's germline CDR1 is LGHNA and CDR2 YNFKEQ. The CDR3 sequence is 15 residues long. This sample stems from a study of shared clonotypes between healthy human individuals. Sequencing used immunoSEQ multiplex PCR; TCRdb keeps in-frame clones, though not all of them. The data contain some 470,000 clones, 76% of them seen just once; the ten biggest clones take up 10% to 15%. This receptor was identified in a middle-aged woman in good health. Some clones in this sample may be carry-over from other donors' samples. Sequenced sample: PBMCs. The V call is TRBV4-2, the J call TRBJ2-7; the match to TRBD1 covers 7 bases. The CDR3 bases are TGTGCCAGCAGCCGAAGAACAGGGGAAGGTTACGAGCAGTACTTC. Translation: CASSRRTGEGYEQYF.